What follows is one T cell receptor beta chain and its context. This clonotype was seen many times. Which antigen it targets is not known. The input lacks base qualities; no much larger clone sits a single base away. The sample originates from a study of spatial heterogeneity in lung cancer (dated by TCRdb to between 2019 and 2020). At the level of the whole study: Samples were obtained from approximately 77 patients with early-stage, untreated non-small cell lung cancer from the lung TRACERx cohort. Follow-up PBMC samples were sequenced whenever available, with a median time to follow-up of around two years after resection. More beta-chain than alpha-chain transcripts were consistently detected, likely reflecting higher beta-chain transcript abundance. In the raw uncorrected reads, each unique combination of TCR and UMI appeared more than ten times on average. In non-small cell lung cancer, the study quantitatively compared TCR alpha and beta repertoires across several tumor regions, matched nontumor lung, and blood. Nonsynonymous mutation counts, determined by whole-exome sequencing of tumor tissue, were related to TCR repertoire features. At surgery, both alpha and beta chains were TCR-sequenced in under 250 tumor regions, fewer than 80 matched nontumor lung samples and 50 to 60 PBMC samples.

Libraries were prepared through 5' RACE. Sequencing was performed on a NextSeq 500. To allow correction of PCR and sequencing errors, the TCR library protocol tagged every TCR cDNA molecule with a unique molecular identifier. Under the source paper's analysis protocol: TCR identification, UMI-based error correction and CDR3 extraction were all carried out with Decombinator tools. TCRs above a frequency of 2 per 1,000, corresponding to the top 1% of the tumor frequency distribution, were defined as expanded. Each repertoire was subsampled 100 times to 5,000 TCRs, after which Renyi diversity was computed with the R vegan package. CDR3 similarity networks were built from amino acid triplet string-kernel similarity, connecting CDR3s with pairwise similarity above 0.82. TCRdb itself trimmed the public reads at Q25 with fastp, ran MiXCR and retained productive beta chains. Records with the same CDR3 protein are collapsed into one entry carrying the most frequent genes and DNA. The V and J calls, along with clone size, are taken from TCRdb and not from the paper's own processing. Present in this sample are roughly 110,000 distinct CDR3 sequences, more than 10% of which were seen just once. The top ten clonotypes cover less than 25% of the sample.

V is cut by 0 bases and J by 2 bases, and the space between the germline ends is 8 bases. The CDR3 runs 14 residues from the cysteine to the phenylalanine. CDR3 DNA is the only sequence kept; it has 42 bases, read in frame from the first base. The CDR1 and CDR2 encoded by the germline V gene are SGHRS and YFSETQ. The sample's time point label, decoded: blood at routine non-recurrence follow-up after resection. Whole RNA extracted from tumor and nontumor lung tissue, or from cryopreserved PBMC samples, was used for TCR sequencing without cell sorting. Only patients with enough RNA available from two or more tumor regions were chosen for TCR sequencing. On the study overall, not on this receptor specifically: Comparisons of baseline and follow-up blood repertoires included only about 15 patients. Confirming at a functional level the hypothesis that regional TCRs recognize regional mutations was considered to require additional single-cell paired TCR alpha and beta sequencing. Ubiquitous expanded tumor TCRs were detected in blood more often at tumor resection than at routine follow-up.

The TCR comes from a female donor with early-stage non-small cell lung cancer. The chain is encoded by TRBV5-1 joined to TRBJ1-1; no D segment can be confidently identified. Sequences were derived from PBMCs, sampled at follow-up. The sequenced DNA: TGCGCCAGCAGCTTGGGAGCCGCTAACACTGAAGCTTTCTTT. This encodes CASSLGAANTEAFF.